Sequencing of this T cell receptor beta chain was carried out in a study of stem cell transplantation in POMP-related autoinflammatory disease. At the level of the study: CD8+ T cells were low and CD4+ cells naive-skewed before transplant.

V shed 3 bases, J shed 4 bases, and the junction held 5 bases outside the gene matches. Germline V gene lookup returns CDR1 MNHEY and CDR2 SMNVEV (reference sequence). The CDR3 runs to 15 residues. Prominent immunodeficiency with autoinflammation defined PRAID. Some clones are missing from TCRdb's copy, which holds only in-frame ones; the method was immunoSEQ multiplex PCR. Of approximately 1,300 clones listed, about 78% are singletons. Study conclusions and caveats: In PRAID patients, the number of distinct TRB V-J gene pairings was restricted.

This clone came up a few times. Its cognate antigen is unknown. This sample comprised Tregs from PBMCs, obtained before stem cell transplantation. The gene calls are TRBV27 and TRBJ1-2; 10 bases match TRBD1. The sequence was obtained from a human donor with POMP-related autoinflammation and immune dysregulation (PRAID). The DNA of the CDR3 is TGTGCCAGCAGTTTGGGGACAGGGGCCTCCTATGGCTACACCTTC. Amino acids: CASSLGTGASYGYTF.